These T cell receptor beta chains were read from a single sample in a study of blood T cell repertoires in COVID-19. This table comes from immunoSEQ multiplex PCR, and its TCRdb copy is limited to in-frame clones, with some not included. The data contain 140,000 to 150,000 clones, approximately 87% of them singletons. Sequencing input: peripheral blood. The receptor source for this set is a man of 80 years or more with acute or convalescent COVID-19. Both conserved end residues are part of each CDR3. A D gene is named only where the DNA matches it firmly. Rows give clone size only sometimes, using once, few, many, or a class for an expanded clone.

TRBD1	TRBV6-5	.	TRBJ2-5	TGTGCCAGCAGGCGGACAGGGGAAAGGAAGACCCAGTACTTC	CASRRTGERKTQYF
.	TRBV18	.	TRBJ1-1	TGTGCCAGCTCACCAGGGACACCGGTCTCTGAAGCTTTCTTT	CASSPGTPVSEAFF
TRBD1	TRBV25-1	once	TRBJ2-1	TGTGCCAGCAGTGAAGGCGGGACAGGGGGCCATGAGCAGTTCTTC	CASSEGGTGGHEQFF
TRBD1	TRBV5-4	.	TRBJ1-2	TGTGCCAGCAGCTTGGTGGGACAGGGGGCGCGCTACTATGGCTACACCTTC	CASSLVGQGARYYGYTF
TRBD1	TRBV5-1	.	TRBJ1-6	TGCGCCAGCAGCCCGCAAGGGGGCACTGATTCACCCCTCCACTTT	CASSPQGGTDSPLHF
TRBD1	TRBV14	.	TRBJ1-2	TGTGCCAGCAGCCAGGTACAGGGGTGGAACTATGGCTACACCTTC	CASSQVQGWNYGYTF
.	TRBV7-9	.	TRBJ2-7	TGTGCCAGCAGCCGGGACTTGGCCTACGAGCAGTACTTC	CASSRDLAYEQYF
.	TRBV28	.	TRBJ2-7	TGTGCCAGCAGTTTATCTATCTACGAGCAGTACTTC	CASSLSIYEQYF
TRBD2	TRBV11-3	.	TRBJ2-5	TGTGCCAGCAGCTATCGGACTAGCGGGACCGGACGGGGGGAGACCCAGTACTTC	CASSYRTSGTGRGETQYF
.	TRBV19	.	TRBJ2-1	TGTGCCAGTCAACGGTCCGACAGAAGACAGTTCTTC	CASQRSDRRQFF
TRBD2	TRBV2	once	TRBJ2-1	TGTGCCAGCAGTGTTAGCGGGGGGGGATACAATGAGCAGTTCTTC	CASSVSGGGYNEQFF
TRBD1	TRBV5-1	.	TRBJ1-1	TGCGCCAGCAGCACGGGACAGCTAATGAACACTGAAGCTTTCTTT	CASSTGQLMNTEAFF
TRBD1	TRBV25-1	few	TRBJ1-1	TGTGCCAGCAGCCTATCCGGGACAGGGGCCGTAGCTTTCTTT	CASSLSGTGAVAFF
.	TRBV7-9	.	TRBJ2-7	TGTGCCAGCAGCTTAGCAGGGGTGCTGAACGAGCAGTACTTC	CASSLAGVLNEQYF
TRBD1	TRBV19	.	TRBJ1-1	TGTGCCAGTATGTGGGACAGGAACACTGAAGCTTTCTTT	CASMWDRNTEAFF
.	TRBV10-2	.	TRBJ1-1	TGCGCCAGCGTGGACACTGTGGAAAAAGCTTTCTTT	CASVDTVEKAFF
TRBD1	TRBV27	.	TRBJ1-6	TGTGCCAGCAGTTCGGGGAGACAGGGTACTTTCTATAATTCACCCCTCCACTTT	CASSSGRQGTFYNSPLHF
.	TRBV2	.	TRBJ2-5	TGTGCCAGCAGTGCTCTCCGCGGGCCACAAGAGACCCAGTACTTC	CASSALRGPQETQYF
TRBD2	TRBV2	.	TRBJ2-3	TGTGCCAGCAGCGATAGCGGGACGGCGACAGATACGCAGTATTTT	CASSDSGTATDTQYF
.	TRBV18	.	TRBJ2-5	TGTGCCAGCACCCCGGACAGACAAGAGACCCAGTACTTC	CASTPDRQETQYF
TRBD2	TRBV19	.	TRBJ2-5	TGTGCCAGTAGTGGTGAAAGCGGGGGAACCCAAGAGACCCAGTACTTC	CASSGESGGTQETQYF
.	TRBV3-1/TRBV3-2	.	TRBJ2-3	TGTGCCAGCAGCCAAGAGGCGGCTACAGATACGCAGTATTTT	CASSQEAATDTQYF
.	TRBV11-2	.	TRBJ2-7	TGTGCCAGCAGCTTAGGGGGTCGCCGGGGGTCCGAGCAGTACTTC	CASSLGGRRGSEQYF
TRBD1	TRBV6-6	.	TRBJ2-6	TGTGCCAGCAGTCAGACAGGGATCCCTTCTGGGGCCAACGTCCTGACTTTC	CASSQTGIPSGANVLTF
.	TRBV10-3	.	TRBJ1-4	TGTGCCATCAGTGAGGGTGTAGGGGCACTGTTTTTT	CAISEGVGALFF
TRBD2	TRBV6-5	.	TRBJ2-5	TGTGCCAGCAGTACCTGGACTAGCGGGGGGGTGGACCAGTACTTC	CASSTWTSGGVDQYF
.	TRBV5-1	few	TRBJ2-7	TGCGCCAGCAGCTTAGGCAGCCGAGGGTCCTACGAGCAGTACTTC	CASSLGSRGSYEQYF
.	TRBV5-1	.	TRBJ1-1	TGCGCCAGCAGCTGGGCAGGGCCGCTGGACACTGAAGCTTTCTTT	CASSWAGPLDTEAFF
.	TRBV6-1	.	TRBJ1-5	TGTGCCAGCAGTGAGGGGACCTGGACAGACAATCAGCCCCAGCATTTT	CASSEGTWTDNQPQHF
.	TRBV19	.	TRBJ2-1	TGTGCCAGTAGTATTCAGGCGGGAACGGGTTACAATGAGCAGTTCTTC	CASSIQAGTGYNEQFF
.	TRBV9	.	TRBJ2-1	TGTGCCAGCAGCGTAGTGGACCGGGAGTGGCGCAATGAGCAGTTCTTC	CASSVVDREWRNEQFF
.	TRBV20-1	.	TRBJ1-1	TGCAGTTCTTGGGAGGGATGGGCTTTCTTT	CSSWEGWAFF
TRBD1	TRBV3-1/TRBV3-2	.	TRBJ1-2	TGTGCCAGCCAATATTCCGGGACAGGGGGCGCGAATGGCTACACCTTC	CASQYSGTGGANGYTF
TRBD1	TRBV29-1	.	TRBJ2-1	TGCAGCATAAGACAGGGGAACAATGAGCAGTTCTTC	CSIRQGNNEQFF
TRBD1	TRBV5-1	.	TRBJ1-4	TGCGCCAGCAGCTTCCCCGGGACAGGGGGTGAAAAACTGTTTTTT	CASSFPGTGGEKLFF
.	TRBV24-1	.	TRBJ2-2	TGTGCCACCAGTGACCCGAGGGCCGAGAACACCGGGGAGCTGTTTTTT	CATSDPRAENTGELFF
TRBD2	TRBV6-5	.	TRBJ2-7	TGTGCCAGCAGTCCGGGACTAGGGTCCTACGAGCAGTACTTC	CASSPGLGSYEQYF
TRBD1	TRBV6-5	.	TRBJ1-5	TGTGCCAGCAGTTACGGGACAGGCAACAATCAGCCCCAGCATTTT	CASSYGTGNNQPQHF
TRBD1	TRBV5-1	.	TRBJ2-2	TGCGCCAGCAGCCCGATGACCGGGACAGGTTCCACCGGGGAGCTGTTTTTT	CASSPMTGTGSTGELFF
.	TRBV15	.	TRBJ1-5	TGTGCCACCAGCAGACTACCAACTAGCAATCAGCCCCAGCATTTT	CATSRLPTSNQPQHF
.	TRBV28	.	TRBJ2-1	TGTGCCAGCCAAATCTCAGGGGGGCCCCCGGATGAGCAGTTCTTC	CASQISGGPPDEQFF
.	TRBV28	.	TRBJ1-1	TGTGCCAGCAACGGGAAGGGAAAAGCTGAAGCTTTCTTT	CASNGKGKAEAFF
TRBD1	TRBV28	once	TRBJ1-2	TGTGCCAGCAGTTCGGGGACAGGGGTCTATGGCTACACCTTC	CASSSGTGVYGYTF
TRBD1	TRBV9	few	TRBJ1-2	TGTGCCAGCAGCGAAGGGACAGGGGGTCTAGGGGGCTACACCTTC	CASSEGTGGLGGYTF
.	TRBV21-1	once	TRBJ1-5	TGTGCCAGCACCCCTGACAAAGCCCAGGGCAATCAGCCCCAGCATTTT	CASTPDKAQGNQPQHF
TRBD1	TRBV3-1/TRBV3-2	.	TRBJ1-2	TGTGCCAGCAGCCAAGATGTGATAGGGGGCGCGGTCTATGGCTACACCTTC	CASSQDVIGGAVYGYTF
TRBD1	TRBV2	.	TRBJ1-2	TGTGCCAGCAGAGAGGAAACAGGGGGGTTCTATGGCTACACCTTC	CASREETGGFYGYTF
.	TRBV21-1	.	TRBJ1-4	TGTGCCAGCAGCAAAGCCATACAGGGGCCCGAAAAACTGTTTTTT	CASSKAIQGPEKLFF
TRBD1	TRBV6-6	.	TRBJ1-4	TGTGCCAGCAGTTACCCGGCGACAGGGGGTCATGAAAAACTGTTTTTT	CASSYPATGGHEKLFF
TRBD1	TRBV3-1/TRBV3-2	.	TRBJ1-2	TGTGCCAGCAGCACCGGGACAGGGGCGGTTAACTATGGCTACACCTTC	CASSTGTGAVNYGYTF
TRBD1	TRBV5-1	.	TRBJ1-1	TGCGCCAGCGCGGGACAGGGGGACACTGAAGCTTTCTTT	CASAGQGDTEAFF
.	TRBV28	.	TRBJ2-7	TGTGCCAGCAATCCGACTAGCTCCTACGAGCAGTACTTC	CASNPTSSYEQYF
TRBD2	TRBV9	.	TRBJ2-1	TGTGCCAGCAGCCGGGAGGGTGAGCAGTTCTTC	CASSREGEQFF
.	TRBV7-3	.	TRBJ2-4	TGTGCCAGCAGCTTACGAGGGGCAGGGGACATTCAGTACTTC	CASSLRGAGDIQYF
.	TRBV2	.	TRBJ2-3	TGTGCCAGCAGCGACTATCCAGATACGCAGTATTTT	CASSDYPDTQYF
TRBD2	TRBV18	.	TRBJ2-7	TGTGCCAGCTCACCGGGACTAGCGGGCTACGAGCAGTACTTC	CASSPGLAGYEQYF
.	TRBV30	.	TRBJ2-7	TGTGCCTGGAGTGTAATTCCCAGGGGATCCTACGAGCAGTACTTC	CAWSVIPRGSYEQYF